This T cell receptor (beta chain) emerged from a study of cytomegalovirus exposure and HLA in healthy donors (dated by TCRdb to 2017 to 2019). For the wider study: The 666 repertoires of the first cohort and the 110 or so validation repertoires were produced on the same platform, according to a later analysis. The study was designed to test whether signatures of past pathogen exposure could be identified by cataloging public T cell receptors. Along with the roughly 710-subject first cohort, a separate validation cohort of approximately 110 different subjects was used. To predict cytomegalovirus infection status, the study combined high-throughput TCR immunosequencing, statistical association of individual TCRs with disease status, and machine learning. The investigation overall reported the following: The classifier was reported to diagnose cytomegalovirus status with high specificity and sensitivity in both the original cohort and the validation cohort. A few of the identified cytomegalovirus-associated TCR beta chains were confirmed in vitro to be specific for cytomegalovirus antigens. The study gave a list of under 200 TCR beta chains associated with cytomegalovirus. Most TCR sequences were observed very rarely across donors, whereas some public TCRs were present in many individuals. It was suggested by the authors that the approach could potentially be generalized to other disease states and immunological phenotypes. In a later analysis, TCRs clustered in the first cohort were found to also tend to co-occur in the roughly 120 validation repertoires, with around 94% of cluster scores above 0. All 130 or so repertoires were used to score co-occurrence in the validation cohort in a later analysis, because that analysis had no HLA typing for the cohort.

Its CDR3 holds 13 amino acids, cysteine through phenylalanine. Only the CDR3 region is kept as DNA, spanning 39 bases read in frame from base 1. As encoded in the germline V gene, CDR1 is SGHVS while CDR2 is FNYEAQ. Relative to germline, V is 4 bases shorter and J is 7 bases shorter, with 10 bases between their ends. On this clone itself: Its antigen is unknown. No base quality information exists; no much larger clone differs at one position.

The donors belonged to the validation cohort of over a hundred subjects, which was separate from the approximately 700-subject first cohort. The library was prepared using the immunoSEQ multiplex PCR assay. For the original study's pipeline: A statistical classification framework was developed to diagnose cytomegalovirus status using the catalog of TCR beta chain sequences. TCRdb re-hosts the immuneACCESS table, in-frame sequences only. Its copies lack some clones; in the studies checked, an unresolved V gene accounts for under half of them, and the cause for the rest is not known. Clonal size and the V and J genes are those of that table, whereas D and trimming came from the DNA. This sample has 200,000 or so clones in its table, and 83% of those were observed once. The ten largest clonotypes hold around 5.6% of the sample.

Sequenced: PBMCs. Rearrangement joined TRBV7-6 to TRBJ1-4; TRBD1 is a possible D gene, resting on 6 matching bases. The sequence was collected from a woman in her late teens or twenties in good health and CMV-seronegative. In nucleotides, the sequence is TGTGCCAGCAGCTACAGGGAGGGTGAAAAACTGTTTTTT. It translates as CASSYREGEKLFF.